This T cell receptor beta chain emerged from a study of cytomegalovirus exposure and HLA in healthy donors. The study, taken as a whole, reports: From TCR beta sequences, most subjects' HLA-A and HLA-B alleles were reportedly predicted accurately. Follow-up analysis found HLA locus-dependent TCR association rates, highest for DRB1 and lowest for HLA-C. The study flagged some 170 TCR beta chains as cytomegalovirus-associated.

13 Jbeta primers and 60 Vbeta primers were used for the PCR. Sequencing was performed with immunoSEQ multiplex PCR; in TCRdb, only in-frame clones are kept and a portion is missing. The sample holds about 190,000 clones; 60% to 85% are singletons and the top ten take roughly 0.99%. In the case of this clone: What it binds is unknown.

The CDR3 length is 11 residues. Looked up from germline, CDR1 is GTSNPN and CDR2 is SVGIG (reference sequence). With 0 bases clipped from V and 11 bases from J, the junction kept 0 bases outside the gene matches. This sequence joins TRBV30 and TRBJ1-5, with 8 bases that match TRBD1. Material for sequencing was PBMCs. The sequence derives from a woman in her thirties or forties in good health and CMV-seronegative. The CDR3 sequence is CAWSVQGAQHF. The CDR3 DNA reads TGTGCCTGGAGTGTACAGGGGGCCCAGCATTTT.